Sequencing of this T cell receptor beta chain was carried out in a study of early T cells in non-severe SARS-CoV-2 infection. Overall study context: Sequencing used unsorted whole-blood bulk RNA, so chains lack pairing. Study conclusions and caveats: Private and CD4 specificities were missed by VDJdb matching, which favored anti-spike CD8 responses.

This clonotype was seen ten or more times. The target antigen is unknown. The CDR3 contains 14 residues. The V gene lost 5 bases and the J gene lost 4 bases, with 17 bases spanning the gap. Looked up from germline, CDR1 is DFQATT and CDR2 is SNEGSKA (reference sequence). MiXCR, run by TCRdb on the 5' RACE reads, gives a single entry per CDR3 protein. The repertoire holds about 49,000 distinct CDR3 sequences, with 10% to 15% as singletons. The chain carries TRBV20-1 and TRBJ1-1, with a weak D call TRBD1 (6 bases). The origin of this receptor is an adult who was a healthcare worker with PCR-confirmed SARS-CoV-2 infection or an uninfected control (not recorded which). The sample consisted of whole blood. The CDR3 nucleotides read TGCAGTGCTTTTAAGCAGGGGAGCGGCACTGAAGCTTTCTTT. This sequence encodes CSAFKQGSGTEAFF.